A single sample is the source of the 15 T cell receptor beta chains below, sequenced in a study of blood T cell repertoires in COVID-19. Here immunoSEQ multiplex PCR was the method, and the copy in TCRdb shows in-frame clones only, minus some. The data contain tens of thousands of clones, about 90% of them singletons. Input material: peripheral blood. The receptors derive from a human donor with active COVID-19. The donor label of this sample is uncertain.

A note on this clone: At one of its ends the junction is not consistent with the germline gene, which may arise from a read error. The CDR3 sequence is CASSPARGVYEQYF. The CDR3 DNA is TGTGCTAGCAGCCCTGCCCGGGGGGTCTACGAGCAGTACTTC. This rearrangement joins TRBV7-7 to TRBJ2-7; 7 nucleotides agree with TRBD2. This CDR3 is built from 14 residues. CDR1 and CDR2 from the germline V gene are SSHAT and FNYEAQ (reference sequence).

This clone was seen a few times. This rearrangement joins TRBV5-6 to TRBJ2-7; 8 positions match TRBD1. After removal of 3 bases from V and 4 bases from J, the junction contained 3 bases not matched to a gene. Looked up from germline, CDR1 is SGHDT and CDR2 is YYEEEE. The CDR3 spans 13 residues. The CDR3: CASSSGQEYEQYF. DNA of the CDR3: TGTGCCAGCAGCTCGGGACAGGAGTACGAGCAGTACTTC.

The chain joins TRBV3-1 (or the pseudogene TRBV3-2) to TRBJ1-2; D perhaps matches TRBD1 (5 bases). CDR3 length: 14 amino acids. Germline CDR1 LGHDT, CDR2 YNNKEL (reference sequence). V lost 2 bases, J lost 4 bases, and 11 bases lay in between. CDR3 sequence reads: CASSQWGEGYGYTF. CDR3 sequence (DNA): TGTGCCAGCAGCCAATGGGGGGAAGGCTATGGCTACACCTTC.

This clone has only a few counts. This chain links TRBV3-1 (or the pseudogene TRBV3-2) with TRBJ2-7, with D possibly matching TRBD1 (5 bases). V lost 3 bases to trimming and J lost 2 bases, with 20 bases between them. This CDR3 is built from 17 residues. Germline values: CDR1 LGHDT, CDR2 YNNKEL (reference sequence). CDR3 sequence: CASSQLWQGRAAYEQYF. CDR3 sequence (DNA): TGTGCCAGCAGCCAGTTATGGCAGGGCAGGGCAGCCTACGAGCAGTACTTC.

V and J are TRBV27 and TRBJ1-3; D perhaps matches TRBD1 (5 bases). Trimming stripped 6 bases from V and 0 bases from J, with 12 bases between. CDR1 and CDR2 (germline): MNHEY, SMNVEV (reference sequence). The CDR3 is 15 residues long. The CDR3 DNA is TGTGCCAGCAGGATGACAGCTTCCTCTGGAAACACCATATATTTT. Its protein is CASRMTASSGNTIYF.

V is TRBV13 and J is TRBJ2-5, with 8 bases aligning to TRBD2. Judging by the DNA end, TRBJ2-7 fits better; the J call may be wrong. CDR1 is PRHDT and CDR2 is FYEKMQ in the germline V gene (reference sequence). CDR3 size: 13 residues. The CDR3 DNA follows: TGTGCCAGCAGGCGGACTAGCTTCCACGAGCAGTACTTC. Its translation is CASRRTSFHEQYF.

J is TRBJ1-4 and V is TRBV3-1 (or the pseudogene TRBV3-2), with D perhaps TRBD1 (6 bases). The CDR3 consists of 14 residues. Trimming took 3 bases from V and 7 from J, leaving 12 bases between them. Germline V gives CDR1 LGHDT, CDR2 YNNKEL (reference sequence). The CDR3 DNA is TGTGCCAGCAGCCAGGGACACTCCCCTGAAAAACTGTTTTTT. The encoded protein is CASSQGHSPEKLFF.

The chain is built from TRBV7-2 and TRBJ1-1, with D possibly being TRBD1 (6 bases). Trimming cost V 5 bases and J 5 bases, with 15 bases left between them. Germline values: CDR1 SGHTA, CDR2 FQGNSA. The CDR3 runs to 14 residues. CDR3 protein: CASSVQGLGTEAFF. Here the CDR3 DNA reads TGTGCCAGCAGCGTACAGGGTTTGGGGACTGAAGCTTTCTTT.

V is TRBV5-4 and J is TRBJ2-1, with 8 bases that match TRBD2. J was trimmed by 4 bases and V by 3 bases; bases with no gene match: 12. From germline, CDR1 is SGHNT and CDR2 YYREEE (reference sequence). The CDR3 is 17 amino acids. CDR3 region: CASSSPPRGGFYNEQFF. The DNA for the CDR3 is TGTGCCAGCAGCTCCCCGCCCCGCGGGGGGTTTTACAATGAGCAGTTCTTC.

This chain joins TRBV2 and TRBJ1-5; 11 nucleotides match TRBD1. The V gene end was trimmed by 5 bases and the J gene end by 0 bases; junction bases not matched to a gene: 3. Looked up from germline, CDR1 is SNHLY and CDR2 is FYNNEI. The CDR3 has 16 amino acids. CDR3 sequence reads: CASSWDRGYSNQPQHF. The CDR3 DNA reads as TGTGCCAGCAGTTGGGACAGGGGGTATAGCAATCAGCCCCAGCATTTT.

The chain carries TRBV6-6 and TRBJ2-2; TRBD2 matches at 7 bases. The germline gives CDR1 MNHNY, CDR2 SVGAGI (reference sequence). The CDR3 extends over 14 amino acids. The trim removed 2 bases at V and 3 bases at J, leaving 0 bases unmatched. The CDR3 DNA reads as TGTGCCAGCAGTTACAGCGGGGACACCGGGGAGCTGTTTTTT. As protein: CASSYSGDTGELFF.

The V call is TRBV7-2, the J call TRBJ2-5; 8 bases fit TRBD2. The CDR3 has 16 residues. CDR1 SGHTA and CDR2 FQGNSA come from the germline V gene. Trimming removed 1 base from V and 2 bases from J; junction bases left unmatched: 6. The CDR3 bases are TGTGCCAGCAGCTTAGGCGTGGGCGGGGGGCAAGAGACCCAGTACTTC. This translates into CASSLGVGGGQETQYF.

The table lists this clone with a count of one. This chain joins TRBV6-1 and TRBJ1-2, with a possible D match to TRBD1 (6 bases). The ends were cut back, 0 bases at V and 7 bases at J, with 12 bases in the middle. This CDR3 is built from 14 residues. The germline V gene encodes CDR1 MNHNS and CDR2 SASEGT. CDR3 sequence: CASSEATGLGGYTF. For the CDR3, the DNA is TGTGCCAGCAGTGAAGCCACAGGGCTGGGTGGCTACACCTTC.

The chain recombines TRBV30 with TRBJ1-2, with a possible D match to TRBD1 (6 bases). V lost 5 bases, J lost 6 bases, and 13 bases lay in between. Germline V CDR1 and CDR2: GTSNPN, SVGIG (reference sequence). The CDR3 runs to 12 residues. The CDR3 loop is CAWHRVGDGYTF. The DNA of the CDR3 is TGTGCCTGGCACAGGGTTGGGGATGGCTACACCTTC.

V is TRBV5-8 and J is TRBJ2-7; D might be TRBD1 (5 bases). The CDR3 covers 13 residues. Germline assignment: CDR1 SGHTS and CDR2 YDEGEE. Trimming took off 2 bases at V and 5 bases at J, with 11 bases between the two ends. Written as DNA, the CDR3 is TGTGCCAGCAGCTTTATCAGGGCTGACGAGCAGTACTTC. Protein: CASSFIRADEQYF.